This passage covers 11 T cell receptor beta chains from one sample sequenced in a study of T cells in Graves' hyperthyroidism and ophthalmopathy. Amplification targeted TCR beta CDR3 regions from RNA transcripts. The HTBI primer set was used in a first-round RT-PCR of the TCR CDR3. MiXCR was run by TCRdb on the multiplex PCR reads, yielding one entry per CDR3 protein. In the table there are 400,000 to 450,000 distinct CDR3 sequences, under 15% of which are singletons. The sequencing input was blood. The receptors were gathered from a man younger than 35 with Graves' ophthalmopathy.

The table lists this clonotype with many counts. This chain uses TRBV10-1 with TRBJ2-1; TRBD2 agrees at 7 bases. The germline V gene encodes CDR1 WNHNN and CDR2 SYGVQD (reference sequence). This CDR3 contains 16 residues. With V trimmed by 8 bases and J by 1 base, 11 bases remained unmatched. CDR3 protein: CASGAVAGVSYNEQFF. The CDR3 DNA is TGCGCCAGCGGGGCTGTGGCGGGAGTTTCCTACAATGAGCAGTTCTTC.

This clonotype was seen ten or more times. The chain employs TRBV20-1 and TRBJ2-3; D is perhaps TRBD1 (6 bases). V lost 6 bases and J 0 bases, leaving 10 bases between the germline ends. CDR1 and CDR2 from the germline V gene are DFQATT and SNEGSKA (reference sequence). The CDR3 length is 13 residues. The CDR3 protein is CSAWDTSTDTQYF. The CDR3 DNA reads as TGCAGTGCCTGGGACACAAGCACAGATACGCAGTATTTT.

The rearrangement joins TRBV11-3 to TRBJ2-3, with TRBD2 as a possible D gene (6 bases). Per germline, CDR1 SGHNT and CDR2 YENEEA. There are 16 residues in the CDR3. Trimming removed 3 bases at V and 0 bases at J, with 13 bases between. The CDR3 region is CASSLSSGSSTDTQYF. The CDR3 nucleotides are TGTGCCAGCAGCTTGTCAAGCGGGTCTAGCACAGATACGCAGTATTTT.

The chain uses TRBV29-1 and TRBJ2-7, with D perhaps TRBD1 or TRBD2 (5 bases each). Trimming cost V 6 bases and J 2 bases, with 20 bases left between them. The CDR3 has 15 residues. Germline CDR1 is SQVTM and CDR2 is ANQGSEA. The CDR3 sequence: CSVGVFPDSPYEQYF. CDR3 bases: TGCAGCGTGGGGGTCTTCCCAGACAGTCCCTACGAGCAGTACTTC.

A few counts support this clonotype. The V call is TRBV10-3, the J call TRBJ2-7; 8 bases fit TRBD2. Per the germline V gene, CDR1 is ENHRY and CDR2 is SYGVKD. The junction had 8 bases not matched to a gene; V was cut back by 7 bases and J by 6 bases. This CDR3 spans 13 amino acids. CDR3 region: CAINPGTSREQYF. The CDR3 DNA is TGTGCCATCAACCCCGGGACTAGTCGCGAGCAGTACTTC.

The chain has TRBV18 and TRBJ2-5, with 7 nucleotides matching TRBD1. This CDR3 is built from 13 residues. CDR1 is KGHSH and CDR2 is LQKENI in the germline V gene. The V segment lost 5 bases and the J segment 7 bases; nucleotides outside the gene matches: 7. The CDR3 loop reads CASSKQGRGTQYF. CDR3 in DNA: TGTGCCAGCTCAAAACAGGGGAGAGGGACCCAGTACTTC.

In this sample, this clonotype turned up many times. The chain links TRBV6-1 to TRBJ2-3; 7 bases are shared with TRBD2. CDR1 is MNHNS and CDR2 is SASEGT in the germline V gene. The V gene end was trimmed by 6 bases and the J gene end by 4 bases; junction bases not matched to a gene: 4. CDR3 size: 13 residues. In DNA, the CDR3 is TGTGCCAGCAGCGGACTAGAGGCAGATACGCAGTATTTT. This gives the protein CASSGLEADTQYF.

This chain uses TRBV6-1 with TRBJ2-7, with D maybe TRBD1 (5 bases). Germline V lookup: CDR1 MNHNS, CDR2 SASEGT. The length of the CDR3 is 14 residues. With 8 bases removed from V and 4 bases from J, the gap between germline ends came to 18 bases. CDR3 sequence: CASRLGREEYEQYF. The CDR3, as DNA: TGTGCCAGCCGGCTTGGCAGGGAAGAATACGAGCAGTACTTC.

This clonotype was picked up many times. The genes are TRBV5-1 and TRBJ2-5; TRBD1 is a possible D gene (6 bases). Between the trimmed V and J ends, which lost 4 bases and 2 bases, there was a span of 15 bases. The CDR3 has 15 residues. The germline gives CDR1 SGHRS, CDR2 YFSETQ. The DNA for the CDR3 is TGCGCCAGCAGCCCAGGACAGACCTCGCAAGAGACCCAGTACTTC. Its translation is CASSPGQTSQETQYF.

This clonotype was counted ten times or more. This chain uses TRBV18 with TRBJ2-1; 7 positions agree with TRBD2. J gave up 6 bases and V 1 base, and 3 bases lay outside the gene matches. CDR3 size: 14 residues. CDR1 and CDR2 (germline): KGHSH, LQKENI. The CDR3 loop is CASSPQRDFNEQFF. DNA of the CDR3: TGTGCCAGCTCACCACAGCGGGATTTCAATGAGCAGTTCTTC.

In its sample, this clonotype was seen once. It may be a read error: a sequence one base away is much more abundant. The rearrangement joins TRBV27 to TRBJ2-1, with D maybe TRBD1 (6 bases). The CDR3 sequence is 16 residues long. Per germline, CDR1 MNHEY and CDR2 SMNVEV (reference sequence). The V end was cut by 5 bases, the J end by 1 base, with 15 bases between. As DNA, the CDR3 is TGTGCCAGCAGTGGAACCGGGACAAGTTCCTACAATGAGCAGTTCTTC. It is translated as CASSGTGTSSYNEQFF.